This T cell receptor (beta chain) derives from a study of blood T cell repertoires in COVID-19. The wider study: Collection of acute and convalescent COVID-19 samples took place in the United States, Italy and Spain. T cells, B-cell-depleted T cells, or PBMCs supplied cDNA or gDNA.

In the study's own analysis: Estimation of nucleated cell counts was performed using reference gene primer amplification. Assay used: immunoSEQ multiplex PCR; TCRdb lists only in-frame clones, some missing. The V and J calls and the clone size are those of that table, but D and trimming were determined from the DNA. The repertoire includes around 220,000 clones, around four fifths of them detected once, and just under 20% sits in the top ten. With 1 base clipped from V and 4 bases from J, the junction kept 10 bases outside the gene matches. This CDR3 contains 17 residues. Germline-derived CDR1 and CDR2 are SGHAT and FQNNGV.

The TCR originated in a man younger than 40 with active or convalescent COVID-19. Sequencing was performed on peripheral blood. This sequence joins TRBV11-2 and TRBJ2-5, with 9 nucleotides matching TRBD2. CDR3 region: CASSLGGRGGLRETQYF. The CDR3 region has the DNA TGTGCCAGCAGCTTAGGTGGGCGGGGGGGCCTGAGAGAGACCCAGTACTTC. The entire variable domain, with the rest obtained from reference TRBV11-2 and TRBJ2-5, is as follows: EAGVAQSPRYKIIEKRQSVAFWCNPISGHATLYWYQQILGQGPKLLIQFQNNGVVDDSQLPKDRFSAERLKGVDSTLKIQPAKLEDSAVYLCASSLGGRGGLRETQYFGPGTRLLVL.